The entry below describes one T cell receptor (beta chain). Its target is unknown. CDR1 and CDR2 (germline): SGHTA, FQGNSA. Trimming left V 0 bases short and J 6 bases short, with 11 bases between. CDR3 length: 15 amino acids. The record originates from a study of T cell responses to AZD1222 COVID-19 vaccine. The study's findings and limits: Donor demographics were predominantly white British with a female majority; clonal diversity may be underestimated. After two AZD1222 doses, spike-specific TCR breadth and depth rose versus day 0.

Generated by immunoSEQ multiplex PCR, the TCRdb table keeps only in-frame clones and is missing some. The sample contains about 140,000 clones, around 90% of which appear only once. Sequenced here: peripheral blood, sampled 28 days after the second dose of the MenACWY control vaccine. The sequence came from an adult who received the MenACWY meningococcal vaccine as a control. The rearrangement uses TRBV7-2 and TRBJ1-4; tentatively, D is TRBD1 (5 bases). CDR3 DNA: TGTGCCAGCAGCTTAGCTGGAGGGGATCATGAAAAACTGTTTTTT. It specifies CASSLAGGDHEKLFF.